Shown below are 12 T cell receptor beta chains from a single sample sequenced in a study of cytomegalovirus exposure and HLA in healthy donors. PCR amplification relied on 60 Vbeta primers (plus 13 Jbeta primers). Clones were read by immunoSEQ multiplex PCR, and TCRdb kept only the in-frame ones, dropping some. The table records around 55,000 clones, around 78% of them present only once. The specimen was PBMCs. The receptors were gathered from a female donor in good health and CMV-seronegative.

The genes are TRBV4-2 and TRBJ2-2, with a possible D match to TRBD1 (7 bases). The CDR3 sequence is 18 residues long. V lost 1 base and J lost 1, with 16 bases in between. The germline V gene has CDR1 LGHNA and CDR2 YNFKEQ. The CDR3 nucleotides are TGTGCCAGCAGCCAAGCGGCAGGGGGAGGAGTGAACACCGGGGAGCTGTTTTTT. Residues: CASSQAAGGGVNTGELFF.

J is TRBJ1-1 and V is TRBV18; D may be TRBD1 (5 bases). The germline gives CDR1 KGHSH, CDR2 LQKENI. V shed 2 bases and J shed 1 base, with 8 bases lying between them. The CDR3 loop spans 14 amino acids. CDR3 sequence: CASSPKDTNTEAFF. The CDR3 bases are TGTGCCAGCTCACCAAAGGACACGAACACTGAAGCTTTCTTT. Full variable domain (outside the CDR3, taken from reference TRBV18 and TRBJ1-1): NAGVMQNPRHLVRRRGQEARLRCSPMKGHSHVYWYRQLPEEGLKFMVYLQKENIIDESGMPKERFSAEFPKEGPSILRIQQVVRGDSAAYFCASSPKDTNTEAFFGQGTRLTVV.

The genes are TRBV9 and TRBJ1-2; TRBD1 is a possible D gene (6 bases). The V end lost 5 bases, the J end lost 9 bases, and 14 bases lay between the germline ends. Germline values: CDR1 SGDLS, CDR2 YYNGEE. This CDR3 has 12 amino acids. CDR3 region: CASSPVDSRYTF. CDR3 sequence (DNA): TGTGCCAGCAGTCCTGTGGACAGTCGCTACACCTTC.

The V and J genes are TRBV18 and TRBJ2-7; 11 bases are a match to TRBD1. Trimming at V came to 6 bases and at J to 4 bases, leaving 5 bases not matched to a gene. This CDR3 has 14 amino acids. From germline, CDR1 is KGHSH and CDR2 LQKENI. The CDR3 here is CASSPGTGGYEQYF. As DNA, the CDR3 is TGTGCCAGCTCCCCCGGGACAGGGGGGTACGAGCAGTACTTC.

The chain couples TRBV9 to TRBJ2-1, with 9 nucleotides matching TRBD2. The junction had 2 bases not matched to a gene; V was cut back by 0 bases and J by 4 bases. Germline V gives CDR1 SGDLS, CDR2 YYNGEE. The CDR3 runs 15 residues. This CDR3 reads CASSVGSGGYNEQFF. The CDR3 DNA is TGTGCCAGCAGCGTAGGGAGCGGGGGGTACAATGAGCAGTTCTTC.

V gene TRBV28 combines with J gene TRBJ1-2, with D tentatively TRBD1 (6 bases). The CDR3 is 17 residues long. CDR1 and CDR2 (germline): MDHEN, SYDVKM. Deletions cut 4 bases from V and 1 base from J, with 19 bases between. CDR3 in DNA: TGTGCCAGCAGTTCCACCCGTACGGACAGAATTAACTATGGCTACACCTTC. Translated: CASSSTRTDRINYGYTF.

The genes are TRBV19 and TRBJ2-2; 10 positions match TRBD1. The CDR3 is 17 residues long. Germline CDR1 LNHDA, CDR2 SQIVND (reference sequence). V was pared by 6 bases and J by 4 bases, with 11 bases of the junction left unmatched. CDR3 in amino acids: CASRDRDRGSATGELFF. CDR3 bases: TGTGCCAGTAGAGACCGGGACAGGGGATCGGCCACCGGGGAGCTGTTTTTT.

The chain combines TRBV5-4 with TRBJ1-1; TRBD1 might be the D (5 bases). Germline assignment: CDR1 SGHNT and CDR2 YYREEE (reference sequence). The CDR3 contains 12 residues. Trimming left V 9 bases short and J 4 bases short, with 13 bases between. For the CDR3, the DNA is TGTGCCACCCGGCGGGGGACCACTGAAGCTTTCTTT. This gives the protein CATRRGTTEAFF.

V usage is TRBV14 and J usage is TRBJ2-3; a possible D gene is TRBD1 (5 bases). Germline CDR1 reads SGHDN; CDR2 reads FVKESK. This CDR3 is 15 amino acids long. V was trimmed by 5 bases and J by 3 bases, leaving 15 bases between them. The CDR3 region has the DNA TGTGCCAGCAGCTCCATAAGGGGCAGGACAGATACGCAGTATTTT. Its translation is CASSSIRGRTDTQYF.

The rearrangement uses TRBV19 and TRBJ1-4; D is unclear. Germline V lookup: CDR1 LNHDA, CDR2 SQIVND (reference sequence). Trimming cost V 6 bases and J 0 bases, with 14 bases left between them. The CDR3 sequence is 16 residues long. CDR3 loop: CASRARLGTTNEKLFF. As DNA, the CDR3 is TGTGCCAGTAGGGCCCGACTTGGAACAACTAATGAAAAACTGTTTTTT.

This rearrangement joins TRBV7-2 to TRBJ1-6; perhaps TRBD1 as D (6 bases). The CDR3 contains 13 residues. Deletions cut 8 bases from V and 9 bases from J, with 14 bases between. Germline-derived CDR1 and CDR2 are SGHTA and FQGNSA. This chain's CDR3 is CASSGVLTSPLHF. The CDR3 region has the DNA TGTGCCAGCTCAGGGGTTTTAACTTCACCCCTCCACTTT.

The CDR3 loop is CASSSFAGVLYEQYF. The DNA for the CDR3 is TGTGCCAGCAGTTCATTTGCAGGGGTTTTATACGAGCAGTACTTC. This rearrangement joins TRBV6-1 to TRBJ2-7; the D gene is possibly TRBD1 (6 bases). CDR1 is MNHNS, CDR2 SASEGT, per germline. Trimming shortened V by 5 bases and J by 4 bases, and 18 bases separated the two germline ends. The CDR3 covers 15 residues.